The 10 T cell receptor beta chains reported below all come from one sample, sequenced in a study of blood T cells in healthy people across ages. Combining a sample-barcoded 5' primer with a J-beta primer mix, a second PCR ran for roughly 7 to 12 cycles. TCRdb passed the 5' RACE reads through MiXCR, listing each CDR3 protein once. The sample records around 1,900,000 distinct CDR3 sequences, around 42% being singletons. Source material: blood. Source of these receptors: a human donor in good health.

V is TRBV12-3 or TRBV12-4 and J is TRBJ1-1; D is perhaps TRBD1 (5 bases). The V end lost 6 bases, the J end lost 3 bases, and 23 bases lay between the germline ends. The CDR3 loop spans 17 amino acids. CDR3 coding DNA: TGTGCCAGCAGCGACCAGGGACGCCTACTCCATCACACTGAAGCTTTCTTT. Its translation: CASSDQGRLLHHTEAFF.

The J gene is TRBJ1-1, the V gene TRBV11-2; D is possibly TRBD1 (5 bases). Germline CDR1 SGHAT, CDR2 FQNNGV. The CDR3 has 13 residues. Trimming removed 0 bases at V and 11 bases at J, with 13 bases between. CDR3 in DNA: TGTGCCAGCAGCTTAGAGGTGGGACTCGGGGCTTTCTTT. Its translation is CASSLEVGLGAFF.

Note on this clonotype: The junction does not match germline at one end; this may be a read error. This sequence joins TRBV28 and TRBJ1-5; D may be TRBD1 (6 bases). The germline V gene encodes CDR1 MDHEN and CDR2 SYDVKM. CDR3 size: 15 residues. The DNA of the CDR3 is TGCGCCAGCAGCCCCGGGACACTACCTTATCAGCCCCAGCATTTT. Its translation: CASSPGTLPYQPQHF.

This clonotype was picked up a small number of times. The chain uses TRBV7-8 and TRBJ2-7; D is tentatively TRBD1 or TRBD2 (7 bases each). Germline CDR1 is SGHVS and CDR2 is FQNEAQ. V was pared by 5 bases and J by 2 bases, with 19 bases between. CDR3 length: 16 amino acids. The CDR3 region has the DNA TGTGCCAGCAGCCCCCTCAGGGGGGGGGAGACCTACGAGCAGTACTTC. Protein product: CASSPLRGGETYEQYF. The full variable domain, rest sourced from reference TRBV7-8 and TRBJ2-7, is GAGVSQSPRYKVAKRGQDVALRCDPISGHVSLFWYQQALGQGPEFLTYFQNEAQLDKSGLPSDRFFAERPEGSVSTLKIQRTQQEDSAVYLCASSPLRGGETYEQYFGPGTRLTVT.

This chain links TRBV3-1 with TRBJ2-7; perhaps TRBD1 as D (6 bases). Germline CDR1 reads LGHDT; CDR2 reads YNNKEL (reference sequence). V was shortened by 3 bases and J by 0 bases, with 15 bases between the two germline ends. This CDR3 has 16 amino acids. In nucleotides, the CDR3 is TGTGCCAGCAGCCACTCCGGGACACGGAGCTCCTACGAGCAGTACTTC. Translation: CASSHSGTRSSYEQYF.

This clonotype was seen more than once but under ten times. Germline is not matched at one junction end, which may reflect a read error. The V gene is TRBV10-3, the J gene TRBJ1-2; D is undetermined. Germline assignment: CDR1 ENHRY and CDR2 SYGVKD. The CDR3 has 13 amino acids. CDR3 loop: CAISALNSEGCTF. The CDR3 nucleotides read TGTGCCATCAGTGCCCTTAACTCGGAGGGCTGCACCTTC.

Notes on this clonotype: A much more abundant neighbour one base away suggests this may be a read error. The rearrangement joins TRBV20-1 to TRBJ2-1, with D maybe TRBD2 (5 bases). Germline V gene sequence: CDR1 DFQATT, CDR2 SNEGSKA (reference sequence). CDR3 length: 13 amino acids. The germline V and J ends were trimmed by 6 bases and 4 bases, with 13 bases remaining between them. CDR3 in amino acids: CSAQTNGYNEQFF. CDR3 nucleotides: TGCAGTGCGCAGACTAACGGGTACAATGAGCAGTTCTTC.

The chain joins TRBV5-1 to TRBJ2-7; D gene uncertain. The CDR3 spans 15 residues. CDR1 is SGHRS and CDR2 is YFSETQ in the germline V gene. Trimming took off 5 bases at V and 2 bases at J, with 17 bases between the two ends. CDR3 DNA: TGCGCCAGCAGGGTGGACCTCGTGGGTACCTACGAGCAGTACTTC. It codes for CASRVDLVGTYEQYF.

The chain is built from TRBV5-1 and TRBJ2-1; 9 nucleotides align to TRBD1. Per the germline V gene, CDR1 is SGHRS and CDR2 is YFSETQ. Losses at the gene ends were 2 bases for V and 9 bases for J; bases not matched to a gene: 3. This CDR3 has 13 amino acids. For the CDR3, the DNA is TGCGCCAGCAGCTTACAGGGGGCTATTGAGCAGTTCTTC. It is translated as CASSLQGAIEQFF.

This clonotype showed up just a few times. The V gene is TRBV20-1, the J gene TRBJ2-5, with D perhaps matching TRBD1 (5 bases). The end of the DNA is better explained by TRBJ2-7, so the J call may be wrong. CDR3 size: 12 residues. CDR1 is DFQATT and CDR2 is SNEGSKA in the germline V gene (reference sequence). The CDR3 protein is CSASRAYYEQYF. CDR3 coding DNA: TGCAGTGCCAGCAGGGCCTACTACGAGCAGTACTTC.